What follows describes a single T cell receptor beta chain. The target antigen is unknown. An immunoSEQ assay, version v3.0, was performed at survey level. Profiled with immunoSEQ multiplex PCR; TCRdb holds only in-frame clones, not every one. The sample contains around 15,000 clones, about 86% of which appear only once. This CDR3 is 15 amino acids long. Germline loops: CDR1 SNHLY, CDR2 FYNNEI. The V gene end was trimmed by 1 base and the J gene end by 2 bases; junction bases not matched to a gene: 4. The data derive from a study of long-term antiretroviral therapy in people with HIV. Findings and limits, study-wide: Clonotypes expanded prior to ART showed repertoire dominance at all sampled time points. It was observed that HIV repertoires exhibited narrower CDR3 length ranges than controls. The ART regimens used between 2004 and 2017 may be less effective than current ones. Absence of data on ART adherence, viral resistance or therapy changes was noted.

The specimen was unsorted PBMCs, collected 0.1 years after starting antiretroviral therapy. The rearrangement uses TRBV2 and TRBJ2-7; 8 positions match TRBD1. This TCR was recovered from a man in his late teens or twenties with HIV. CDR3: CASSEGPDRAYEQYF. Here the CDR3 DNA reads TGTGCCAGCAGTGAAGGTCCGGACAGGGCCTACGAGCAGTACTTC.